These 23 T cell receptor beta chains were sequenced from one sample in a study of OX40 agonist ivuxolimab in advanced cancers. The method was immunoSEQ multiplex PCR; TCRdb's version includes in-frame clones alone and lacks a portion of them. The sample includes tens of thousands of clones, about 82% seen only once; the top ten take 6.5%. The sample in question was CD4+ or CD8+ T cells sorted from blood, obtained in a trial of the OX40 agonist ivuxolimab. The receptors stem from an adult with an advanced solid tumor such as melanoma, head and neck, liver or kidney cancer.

The chain carries TRBV29-1 and TRBJ2-3; D might be TRBD1 or TRBD2, each matching 6 bases. Per germline, CDR1 SQVTM and CDR2 ANQGSEA. This CDR3 has 13 amino acids. Here the CDR3 reads CSLGGPSTDTQYF. Here the CDR3 DNA reads TGCAGTCTGGGGGGCCCTAGCACAGATACGCAGTATTTT.

The chain links TRBV5-4 to TRBJ2-4, with D perhaps matching TRBD2 (7 bases). Germline V gives CDR1 SGHNT, CDR2 YYREEE (reference sequence). The CDR3 runs 16 residues. V was shortened by 5 bases and J by 9 bases, with 24 bases between the two germline ends. CDR3 in DNA: TGTGCCAGCAGGCGGGGAGGGGGGTCCGAAAATGGCATTCAGTACTTC. The encoded protein is CASRRGGGSENGIQYF.

The rearrangement links TRBV5-8 to TRBJ2-5; 11 bases align to TRBD2. The J call is doubtful: the DNA matches TRBJ2-7 better. Germline V gene lookup returns CDR1 SGHTS and CDR2 YDEGEE. CDR3 length equals 13 residues. The CDR3 here is CASSPGLADEQYF. In DNA, the CDR3 is TGTGCCAGCAGCCCGGGACTAGCGGACGAGCAGTACTTC.

This sequence joins TRBV5-1 and TRBJ1-1; 9 bases line up with TRBD1. Per germline, CDR1 SGHRS and CDR2 YFSETQ. This CDR3 has 17 amino acids. V lost 4 bases, J lost 1 base, and 11 bases stayed unmatched. CDR3 nucleotides: TGCGCCAGCAGCAATACTGACAGGGGGGCAGCGAACACTGAAGCTTTCTTT. Translated, it gives CASSNTDRGAANTEAFF.

This sequence joins TRBV7-2 and TRBJ2-6, with no clear D. This CDR3 has 16 residues. Germline loops: CDR1 SGHTA, CDR2 FQGNSA. Trimming pared 5 bases from V and 1 base from J, leaving 12 bases between. CDR3 bases: TGTGCCAGCAGCATCCTGCCCCTATCTGGGGCCAACGTCCTGACTTTC. Protein product: CASSILPLSGANVLTF.

The chain couples TRBV6-6 to TRBJ1-2, with D perhaps matching TRBD1 (5 bases). Trimming took 2 bases from V and 0 from J, leaving 7 bases between them. CDR1 is MNHNY and CDR2 is SVGAGI in the germline V gene (reference sequence). The CDR3 sequence is 14 residues long. CDR3 sequence (DNA): TGTGCCAGCAGTTACGACAGAGCTAACTATGGCTACACCTTC. Translation: CASSYDRANYGYTF.

This chain uses TRBV7-2 with TRBJ1-2; D remains unclear. V lost 1 base and J 5 bases, leaving 14 bases between the germline ends. The CDR3 is 15 residues long. Per germline, CDR1 SGHTA and CDR2 FQGNSA. CDR3: CASSLGSQIGYGYTF. As DNA, the CDR3 is TGTGCCAGCAGCTTAGGTTCGCAAATTGGGTATGGCTACACCTTC.

The chain uses TRBV10-2 and TRBJ2-5; D may match TRBD1 or TRBD2 (5 bases each). The CDR3 is made up of 15 amino acids. V lost 3 bases and J 5 bases, leaving 16 bases between the germline ends. CDR1 is WSHSY and CDR2 is SAAADI in the germline V gene. CDR3: CASSDGGIPGETQYF. The CDR3 nucleotides read TGCGCCAGCAGTGATGGGGGAATCCCGGGGGAGACCCAGTACTTC.

The chain joins TRBV27 to TRBJ1-4; the D gene is possibly TRBD1 (5 bases). The CDR3 is 13 residues long. Germline CDR1 is MNHEY and CDR2 is SMNVEV (reference sequence). V was cut by 0 bases and J by 8 bases, with 7 bases left in between. CDR3 residues: CASSLSGGEKLFF. The CDR3 DNA sequence: TGTGCCAGCAGTTTATCCGGGGGAGAAAAACTGTTTTTT.

The chain couples TRBV19 to TRBJ2-7; tentative D call: TRBD2 (5 bases). Trimming took 8 bases from V and 0 from J, leaving 8 bases between them. The germline gives CDR1 LNHDA, CDR2 SQIVND (reference sequence). The CDR3 runs to 12 residues. The CDR3 protein is CASGRGSYEQYF. Written as DNA, the CDR3 is TGTGCCAGTGGTCGGGGCTCCTACGAGCAGTACTTC.

This clone was counted a few times. The chain employs TRBV14 and TRBJ2-1; D not resolved. Germline V CDR1 and CDR2: SGHDN, FVKESK. This CDR3 is 13 amino acids long. Trimming removed 4 bases from V and 8 bases from J, with 12 bases in between. The CDR3 nucleotides are TGTGCCAGCAGCCTAGTGGATGGCGATGAGCAGTTCTTC. Translation gives CASSLVDGDEQFF. Based on the CDR3 plus reference TRBV14 and TRBJ2-1, the full variable domain is EAGVTQFPSHSVIEKGQTVTLRCDPISGHDNLYWYRRVMGKEIKFLLHFVKESKQDESGMPNNRFLAERTGGTYSTLKVQPAELEDSGVYFCASSLVDGDEQFFGPGTRLTVL.

The chain uses TRBV4-1 and TRBJ2-1, with 7 bases fitting TRBD2. Germline CDR1 is MGHRA and CDR2 is YSYEKL. The CDR3 contains 15 residues. The trim removed 2 bases at V and 5 bases at J, leaving 6 bases unmatched. The CDR3 nucleotides are TGCGCCAGCAGCCAAACCGGGACTAAAAACAATGAGCAGTTCTTC. Its protein product is CASSQTGTKNNEQFF.

Comment on this clone: One end of the junction fails to match germline, which may point to a read error. The chain has TRBV7-2 and TRBJ2-7; tentative D call: TRBD2 (6 bases). Germline loops: CDR1 SGHTA, CDR2 FQGNSA. The CDR3 extends over 11 amino acids. CDR3 sequence: CASSGDLGLIF. The CDR3 coding sequence is TGTGCCAGCAGCGGAGACCTGGGACTTATCTTC.

CDR3 in DNA: TGTGCCAGCAGCCAAGCCGGGACAGGGAAGCCTGAAGCTTTCTTT. It yields the protein CASSQAGTGKPEAFF. This chain connects TRBV4-2 to TRBJ1-1; the match to TRBD1 covers 9 bases. The CDR3 contains 15 residues. V was clipped by 1 base and J by 6 bases; unmatched bases: 6. CDR1 is LGHNA, CDR2 YNFKEQ, per germline.

V and J are TRBV5-4 and TRBJ2-7; D possibly corresponds to TRBD2 (6 bases). The germline CDR1 and CDR2 sequences are SGHNT and YYREEE (reference sequence). This CDR3 has 14 residues. V shed 2 bases and J shed 4 bases, with 13 bases lying between them. The DNA for the CDR3 is TGTGCCAGCAGCTTCGGGGGACGACCTTACGAGCAGTACTTC. Residues: CASSFGGRPYEQYF.

The chain recombines TRBV5-5 with TRBJ2-1, with TRBD1 matching 9 bases. J lost 3 bases, V lost 3 bases, and 7 bases had no gene match. The CDR3 length is 16 residues. Germline V gene lookup returns CDR1 SGHKS and CDR2 YYEKEE (reference sequence). Here the CDR3 DNA reads TGTGCCAGCAGCTACCGCGGGACAGGGTACTACAATGAGCAGTTCTTC. Protein product: CASSYRGTGYYNEQFF.

The CDR3, as DNA: TGTGCCACCAGCAGACCCGACAGGGGAAGCACTGAAGCTTTCTTT. Protein sequence: CATSRPDRGSTEAFF. V usage is TRBV15 and J usage is TRBJ1-1; 8 bases are shared with TRBD1. The V and J ends lost 2 bases and 4 bases, in that order; junction bases with no gene match: 6. This CDR3 is 15 amino acids long. Germline values: CDR1 LNHNV, CDR2 YYDKDF (reference sequence).

The chain carries TRBV7-9 and TRBJ1-5, with a tentative D call TRBD1 (5 bases). The CDR3 covers 15 residues. The V gene lost 5 bases and the J gene lost 4 bases, with 15 bases spanning the gap. Germline-derived CDR1 and CDR2 are SEHNR and FQNEAQ (reference sequence). The CDR3 loop reads CASSRGEGLNQPQHF. The CDR3 nucleotides are TGTGCCAGCAGCCGAGGAGAGGGGCTTAATCAGCCCCAGCATTTT.

The V and J genes are TRBV7-8 and TRBJ1-1; no reliable D call. The CDR3 length is 14 residues. The V end lost 5 bases, the J end lost 1 base, and 11 bases lay between the germline ends. Germline-derived CDR1 and CDR2 are SGHVS and FQNEAQ. The DNA of the CDR3 is TGTGCCAGCAGCCTAGATATGAGGAACACTGAAGCTTTCTTT. Protein sequence: CASSLDMRNTEAFF.

V gene TRBV5-1 combines with J gene TRBJ2-6, with 7 nucleotides matching TRBD2. The V segment lost 0 bases and the J segment 0 bases; nucleotides outside the gene matches: 3. CDR3 length equals 17 residues. CDR1 SGHRS and CDR2 YFSETQ come from the germline V gene. The CDR3 sequence is CASSLAGRRSGANVLTF. The DNA of the CDR3 is TGCGCCAGCAGCTTGGCCGGGAGGCGCTCTGGGGCCAACGTCCTGACTTTC.

The chain is built from TRBV7-2 and TRBJ1-2; D possibly corresponds to TRBD1 (5 bases). The length of the CDR3 is 18 residues. V gave up 1 base and J gave up 0 bases, with 18 bases separating them. Germline V gene data show CDR1 as SGHTA and CDR2 as FQGNSA. The CDR3 sequence is CASSLEFQGRGTNYGYTF. The CDR3 DNA sequence: TGTGCCAGCAGCTTAGAATTTCAGGGAAGGGGTACTAACTATGGCTACACCTTC. The complete variable domain, with remaining parts taken from reference TRBV7-2 and TRBJ1-2, reads GAGVSQSPSNKVTEKGKDVELRCDPISGHTALYWYRQSLGQGLEFLIYFQGNSAPDKSGLPSDRFSAERTGGSVSTLTIQRTQQEDSAVYLCASSLEFQGRGTNYGYTFGSGTRLTVV.

The chain is built from TRBV9 and TRBJ2-1; D not certain. The germline CDR1 and CDR2 sequences are SGDLS and YYNGEE. The CDR3 has 12 residues. Trimming took off 2 bases at V and 5 bases at J, with 5 bases between the two ends. CDR3 amino acids: CASSVRNNEQFF. DNA for the CDR3: TGTGCCAGCAGCGTCCGTAACAATGAGCAGTTCTTC.

The V and J genes are TRBV5-1 and TRBJ1-2; 7 nucleotides match TRBD1. Germline V gene lookup returns CDR1 SGHRS and CDR2 YFSETQ. With V trimmed by 4 bases and J by 3 bases, 6 bases remained unmatched. The CDR3 sequence is 14 residues long. The CDR3 is CASSEYRGDYGYTF. CDR3 in DNA: TGCGCCAGCAGCGAGTACAGGGGAGACTATGGCTACACCTTC.